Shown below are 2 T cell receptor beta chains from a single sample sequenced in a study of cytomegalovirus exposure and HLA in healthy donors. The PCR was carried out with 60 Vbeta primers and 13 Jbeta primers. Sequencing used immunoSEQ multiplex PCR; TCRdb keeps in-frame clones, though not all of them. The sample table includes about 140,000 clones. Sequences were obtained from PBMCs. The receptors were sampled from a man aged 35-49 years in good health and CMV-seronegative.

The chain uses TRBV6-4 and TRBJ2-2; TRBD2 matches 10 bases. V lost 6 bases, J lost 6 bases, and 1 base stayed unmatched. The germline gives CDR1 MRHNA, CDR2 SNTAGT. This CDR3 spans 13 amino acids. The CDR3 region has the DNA TGTGCCAGCAGGACTAGCGGGTCCGGGGAGCTGTTTTTT. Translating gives CASRTSGSGELFF.

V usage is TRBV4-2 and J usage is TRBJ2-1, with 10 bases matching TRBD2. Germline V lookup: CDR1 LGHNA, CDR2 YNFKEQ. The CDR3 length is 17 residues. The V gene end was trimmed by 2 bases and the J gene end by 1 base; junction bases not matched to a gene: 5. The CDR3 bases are TGTGCCAGCAGCCAAACCACTAGCGGGGATTCCTACAATGAGCAGTTCTTC. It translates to CASSQTTSGDSYNEQFF.